These 27 T cell receptor beta chains share one sample of origin, sequenced in a study of PD-L1 blockade in urothelial cancer (dated by TCRdb to 2016 to 2017). Receptor amplification or capture employed the immunoSEQ multiplex PCR assay. As stored in TCRdb, this immuneACCESS dataset retains in-frame rearrangements with V and J assigned. A fraction of the clones does not appear; measured against another copy, unresolved V genes explain less than half of the discrepancy, and the remainder lacks a known reason. This sample gives tens of thousands of clones in total; approximately 75% of them show up just once. The ten most abundant clones make up approximately 3.3% of the sample. The sequencing here drew on PBMCs, taken around atezolizumab (anti-PD-L1) treatment. The receptors were sampled from a man in his sixties or seventies with urothelial cancer.

Written as DNA, the CDR3 is TGCGCCAGCAGGAGCGGGGGAGCCGCGTTGGAGACCCAGTACTTC. It encodes CASRSGGAALETQYF. V usage is TRBV5-1 and J usage is TRBJ2-5; 8 nucleotides align to TRBD2. Germline CDR1 is SGHRS and CDR2 is YFSETQ. Trimming took 5 bases from V and 5 from J; bases not matched to a gene: 11. The CDR3 sequence is 15 residues long.

V usage is TRBV19 and J usage is TRBJ1-1; 7 bases agree with TRBD1. The V gene's germline CDR1 is LNHDA and CDR2 SQIVND (reference sequence). The CDR3 spans 12 residues. V was pared by 4 bases and J by 10 bases, with 6 bases of the junction left unmatched. The CDR3 DNA sequence: TGTGCCAGTAGTACTGACAGGGTGCCAGCTTTCTTT. Protein sequence: CASSTDRVPAFF. The full variable domain, completed using reference TRBV19 and TRBJ1-1, is DGGITQSPKYLFRKEGQNVTLSCEQNLNHDAMYWYRQDPGQGLRLIYYSQIVNDFQKGDIAEGYSVSREKKESFPLTVTSAQKNPTAFYLCASSTDRVPAFFGQGTRLTVV.

Concerning this clone: Within the sample, other DNA sequences also encode this same CDR3. The chain employs TRBV6-6 and TRBJ2-2; D is unresolved. The CDR3 loop spans 14 amino acids. Trimming cost V 0 bases and J 3 bases, with 5 bases left between them. Per germline, CDR1 MNHNY and CDR2 SVGAGI (reference sequence). The CDR3 protein is CASSYSPDTGELFF. Here the CDR3 DNA reads TGTGCCAGCAGTTACTCGCCGGACACCGGGGAGCTGTTTTTT.

The chain couples TRBV6-5 to TRBJ1-5, with D perhaps matching TRBD1 (5 bases). The V gene's germline CDR1 is MNHEY and CDR2 SVGAGI. The CDR3 is made up of 12 amino acids. V gave up 4 bases and J gave up 9 bases, with 10 bases separating them. The CDR3 reads CASSSLGGPQHF. CDR3 bases: TGTGCCAGCAGTTCCCTCGGGGGGCCCCAGCATTTT.

The rearrangement links TRBV28 to TRBJ2-5, with 9 bases lining up with TRBD2. The germline gives CDR1 MDHEN, CDR2 SYDVKM. The CDR3 runs to 16 residues. Unmatched junction bases numbered 5, after V lost 1 base and J lost 2 bases. This CDR3 reads CASSLYGAGGQETQYF. The CDR3 region has the DNA TGTGCCAGCAGTTTATATGGGGCGGGGGGGCAAGAGACCCAGTACTTC. Combining the CDR3 with reference TRBV28 and TRBJ2-5 gives the whole variable domain DVKVTQSSRYLVKRTGEKVFLECVQDMDHENMFWYRQDPGLGLRLIYFSYDVKMKEKGDIPEGYSVSREKKERFSLILESASTNQTSMYLCASSLYGAGGQETQYFGPGTRLLVL.

The rearrangement joins TRBV19 to TRBJ2-4; D not resolved. This CDR3 comprises 14 residues. V lost 3 bases and J lost 0, with 6 bases in between. CDR1 is LNHDA, CDR2 SQIVND, per germline (reference sequence). The CDR3 reads CASSMAVAKNIQYF. Written as DNA, the CDR3 is TGTGCCAGTAGTATGGCAGTAGCCAAAAACATTCAGTACTTC.

For the CDR3, the DNA is TGTGCCAGCAGCCCAGAGCGCCGGACAAATTCCTACGAGCAGTACTTC. It yields the protein CASSPERRTNSYEQYF. V and J are TRBV11-2 and TRBJ2-7, with D possibly being TRBD1 (5 bases). There are 16 residues in the CDR3. Trimming took 5 bases from V and 1 from J, leaving 18 bases between them. Germline V CDR1 and CDR2: SGHAT, FQNNGV.

This sequence joins TRBV2 and TRBJ1-4; D call uncertain. The CDR3 length is 15 residues. Between the trimmed V and J ends, which lost 4 bases and 0 bases, there was a span of 9 bases. The germline V gene has CDR1 SNHLY and CDR2 FYNNEI. The chain's CDR3 is CASSADTATNEKLFF. CDR3 coding DNA: TGTGCCAGCAGTGCCGACACTGCAACTAATGAAAAACTGTTTTTT.

This chain connects TRBV6-5 to TRBJ2-2, with TRBD2 matching over 12 bases. Germline V gene sequence: CDR1 MNHEY, CDR2 SVGAGI. This CDR3 is built from 16 residues. Germline trimming cut 4 bases from V and 3 bases from J; bases unmatched to any gene: 3. CDR3 DNA sequence: TGTGCCAGCAGTTCCCCTAGCGGGAGGGACACCGGGGAGCTGTTTTTT. The encoded protein is CASSSPSGRDTGELFF.

CDR3 loop: CAYRTGKGEQYF. The DNA of the CDR3 is TGTGCCTACCGGACAGGGAAGGGCGAGCAGTACTTC. The chain uses TRBV30 and TRBJ2-7, with 8 bases that match TRBD1. CDR1 and CDR2 (germline): GTSNPN, SVGIG (reference sequence). The V gene end was trimmed by 7 bases and the J gene end by 6 bases; junction bases not matched to a gene: 8. The CDR3 length is 12 residues.

The CDR3 region is CASSPTGNTEAFF. The CDR3 DNA follows: TGTGCCAGCAGTCCGACGGGGAACACTGAAGCTTTCTTT. The chain employs TRBV2 and TRBJ1-1; no definite D call. Germline assignment: CDR1 SNHLY and CDR2 FYNNEI. CDR3 size: 13 residues. Trimming pared 5 bases from V and 1 base from J, leaving 8 bases between.

This chain links TRBV19 with TRBJ1-5; D unclear. CDR1 and CDR2 from the germline V gene are LNHDA and SQIVND (reference sequence). Deletions cut 3 bases from V and 2 bases from J, with 11 bases between. This CDR3 comprises 15 residues. The CDR3 sequence is CASSMWQVGNQPQHF. CDR3 nucleotide sequence: TGTGCCAGTAGTATGTGGCAGGTTGGCAATCAGCCCCAGCATTTT.

This clone was seen ten or more times. V usage is TRBV9 and J usage is TRBJ2-7; tentatively, D is TRBD2 (6 bases). Germline assignment: CDR1 SGDLS and CDR2 YYNGEE. There are 15 residues in the CDR3. V was clipped by 0 bases and J by 6 bases, with 16 bases between them. CDR3 region: CASSVDPGSPSEQYF. DNA of the CDR3: TGTGCCAGCAGCGTAGATCCCGGGAGCCCTTCCGAGCAGTACTTC.

CDR3 DNA sequence: TGCGCCAGCAGGACATCGGGCATTCGGGGATACGAGCAGTACTTC. Protein product: CASRTSGIRGYEQYF. V gene TRBV10-2 combines with J gene TRBJ2-7, with TRBD2 as a possible D gene (5 bases). Trimming stripped 6 bases from V and 4 bases from J, with 19 bases between. Germline lookup yields CDR1 WSHSY and CDR2 SAAADI. This CDR3 is built from 15 residues.

The chain has TRBV27 and TRBJ2-1; 8 bases line up with TRBD2. The junction had 13 bases not matched to a gene; V was cut back by 8 bases and J by 7 bases. CDR3 size: 15 residues. Germline CDR1 is MNHEY and CDR2 is SMNVEV (reference sequence). CDR3 nucleotide sequence: TGTGCCAGCGCGAGAGCGGGAGCAGGGTTGAATGAGCAGTTCTTC. It is translated as CASARAGAGLNEQFF.

V gene TRBV2 combines with J gene TRBJ2-5, with 11 positions matching TRBD2. The CDR3 contains 16 residues. Trimming removed 3 bases from V and 3 bases from J; junction bases left unmatched: 6. Germline V lookup: CDR1 SNHLY, CDR2 FYNNEI. This CDR3 reads CASSDDIAGGKETQYF. CDR3 DNA sequence: TGTGCCAGCAGTGATGATATAGCGGGGGGGAAAGAGACCCAGTACTTC.

The rearrangement uses TRBV2 and TRBJ1-2; D perhaps matches TRBD1 (5 bases). CDR3 length equals 14 residues. Germline CDR1 SNHLY, CDR2 FYNNEI. Deletions cut 4 bases from V and 2 bases from J, with 11 bases between. The CDR3 DNA follows: TGTGCCAGCAGTGGGGGCAGGCAAAACTATGGCTACACCTTC. Translating it yields CASSGGRQNYGYTF.

The V and J genes are TRBV4-2 and TRBJ1-1; a possible D gene is TRBD1 (5 bases). Germline V gives CDR1 LGHNA, CDR2 YNFKEQ. There are 15 residues in the CDR3. V was pared by 2 bases and J by 3 bases, with 13 bases between. Here the CDR3 DNA reads TGTGCCAGCAGCCAACAAATTGACAGATACACTGAAGCTTTCTTT. It encodes CASSQQIDRYTEAFF.

The chain joins TRBV15 to TRBJ1-4; tentative D call: TRBD1 (5 bases). V lost 7 bases and J lost 7, with 16 bases in between. The V gene's germline CDR1 is LNHNV and CDR2 YYDKDF (reference sequence). CDR3 length: 14 amino acids. The CDR3 here is CATNQGGSSEKLFF. In DNA form, the CDR3 reads TGTGCCACCAACCAGGGAGGGTCGAGTGAAAAACTGTTTTTT. Variable domain in full (rest from reference TRBV15 and TRBJ1-4): DAMVIQNPRYQVTQFGKPVTLSCSQTLNHNVMYWYQQKSSQAPKLLFHYYDKDFNNEADTPDNFQSRRPNTSFCFLDIRSPGLGDTAMYLCATNQGGSSEKLFFGSGTQLSVL.

In this sample, this clone turned up once. The rearrangement uses TRBV7-2 and TRBJ2-5, with 7 bases lining up with TRBD1. Germline V gives CDR1 SGHTA, CDR2 FQGNSA. Trimming removed 5 bases from V and 5 bases from J; junction bases left unmatched: 14. The CDR3 is 16 residues long. In DNA, the CDR3 is TGTGCCAGCAGCGCCCAGCCCGGGACAGCTGGCGAGACCCAGTACTTC. Translated, it gives CASSAQPGTAGETQYF. The full variable domain, its missing parts supplied by reference TRBV7-2 and TRBJ2-5, is GAGVSQSPSNKVTEKGKDVELRCDPISGHTALYWYRQSLGQGLEFLIYFQGNSAPDKSGLPSDRFSAERTGGSVSTLTIQRTQQEDSAVYLCASSAQPGTAGETQYFGPGTRLLVL.

This clone was seen only once. The chain employs TRBV5-4 and TRBJ2-7; 7 bases are shared with TRBD1. CDR1 and CDR2 from the germline V gene are SGHNT and YYREEE (reference sequence). The CDR3 loop spans 12 amino acids. J lost 5 bases, V lost 5 bases, and 4 bases had no gene match. The CDR3 spells CASSTGVDEQYF. In nucleotides, the CDR3 is TGTGCCAGCAGTACAGGGGTCGACGAGCAGTACTTC.

The V and J genes are TRBV11-2 and TRBJ2-3, with a tentative D call TRBD2 (5 bases). Germline CDR1 reads SGHAT; CDR2 reads FQNNGV. The length of the CDR3 is 11 residues. V was shortened by 8 bases and J by 5 bases, with 8 bases between the two germline ends. In nucleotides, the CDR3 is TGTGCCAGCGGGAGAAGAGATACGCAGTATTTT. This sequence encodes CASGRRDTQYF.

The CDR3 DNA sequence: TGCGCCAGCAGCTTCCAGGGGGCTCCCTACGAGCAGTACTTC. It codes for CASSFQGAPYEQYF. This rearrangement joins TRBV5-1 to TRBJ2-7; TRBD1 matches at 8 bases. Germline values: CDR1 SGHRS, CDR2 YFSETQ. The CDR3 has 14 amino acids. V shed 2 bases and J 2 bases; nucleotides not matched to a gene: 3.

This clone was counted only a few times. This chain uses TRBV5-1 with TRBJ1-2, with D possibly being TRBD1 (5 bases). The germline CDR1 and CDR2 sequences are SGHRS and YFSETQ. Trimming took 0 bases from V and 5 from J, leaving 8 bases between them. The CDR3 covers 13 residues. The CDR3 nucleotides are TGCGCCAGCAGCTTGGGCAGGGAATATGGCTACACCTTC. This translates into CASSLGREYGYTF.

The V gene is TRBV5-4, the J gene TRBJ2-7; 9 nucleotides line up with TRBD2. The junction had 4 bases not matched to a gene; V was cut back by 3 bases and J by 0 bases. The CDR3 extends over 15 amino acids. Germline assignment: CDR1 SGHNT and CDR2 YYREEE (reference sequence). CDR3 sequence reads: CASSSSGASSYEQYF. The CDR3, as DNA: TGTGCCAGCAGCTCTAGCGGGGCAAGCTCCTACGAGCAGTACTTC.

This rearrangement joins TRBV7-3 to TRBJ2-6, with 8 bases fitting TRBD1. Trimming at V came to 4 bases and at J to 4 bases, leaving 6 bases not matched to a gene. The CDR3 totals 16 residues. Germline CDR1 reads SGHTA; CDR2 reads FQGTGA. CDR3 bases: TGTGCCAGCAGCTACGCCAGGGGGCGAGGGGCCAACGTCCTGACTTTC. It codes for CASSYARGRGANVLTF.

In nucleotides, the CDR3 is TGCAGCGTTGGGGCTAGCGGGGGGAATACGCAGTATTTT. This gives the protein CSVGASGGNTQYF. This sequence joins TRBV29-1 and TRBJ2-3; 11 nucleotides agree with TRBD2. Germline CDR1 SQVTM, CDR2 ANQGSEA. V shed 4 bases and J 7 bases; nucleotides not matched to a gene: 4. This CDR3 comprises 13 residues.